This paragraph covers one T cell receptor (beta chain) sequence. Its antigen is not identified. This entry comes from a study of T cells in Graves' hyperthyroidism and ophthalmopathy. Study-level findings and limits: Blood also carried most thyroid clonotypes expanded above 0.001.

The hyperthyroidism was newly diagnosed and had lasted under 2 months; the patients were aged 18 to 65. TCR beta CDR3 sequences were amplified from RNA transcripts. Researchers ran a first-round RT-PCR on the TCR CDR3 using the HTBI primer set. TCRdb analysed the multiplex PCR reads with MiXCR anew, one entry per CDR3 protein. Here the sample spans about 200,000 distinct CDR3 sequences, about a sixth being singletons. Unmatched junction bases numbered 6, after V lost 6 bases and J lost 4 bases. The CDR3 covers 15 residues. Germline V gene lookup returns CDR1 SGHNT and CDR2 YENEEA. Sequenced material: blood. The chain links TRBV11-3 to TRBJ2-3; 11 bases align to TRBD2. The sequence came from a woman in her forties or fifties with Graves' hyperthyroidism. CDR3 in amino acids: CASRDGTSGPDTQYF. The DNA for the CDR3 is TGTGCCAGCAGGGACGGGACTAGCGGCCCAGATACGCAGTATTTT.